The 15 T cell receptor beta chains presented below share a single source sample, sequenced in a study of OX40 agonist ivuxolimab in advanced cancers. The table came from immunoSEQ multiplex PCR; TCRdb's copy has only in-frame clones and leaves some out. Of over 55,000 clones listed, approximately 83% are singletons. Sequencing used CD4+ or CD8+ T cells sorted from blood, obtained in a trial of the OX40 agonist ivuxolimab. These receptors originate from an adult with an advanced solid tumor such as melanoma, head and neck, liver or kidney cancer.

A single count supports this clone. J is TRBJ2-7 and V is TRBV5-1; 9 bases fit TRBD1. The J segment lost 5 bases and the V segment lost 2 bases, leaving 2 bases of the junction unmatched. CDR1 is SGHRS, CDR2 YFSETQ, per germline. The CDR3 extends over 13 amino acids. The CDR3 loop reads CASSLQGADEQYF. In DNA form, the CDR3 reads TGCGCCAGCAGCTTACAGGGGGCCGACGAGCAGTACTTC.

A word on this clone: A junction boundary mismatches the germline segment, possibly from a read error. As DNA, the CDR3 is TGTGCCAGCAGCGTAGGAGGTAGTTGGCCCGGCGACTTC. This sequence encodes CASSVGGSWPGDF. This chain joins TRBV9 and TRBJ2-5; no reliable D call. CDR1 and CDR2 from the germline V gene are SGDLS and YYNGEE. There are 13 residues in the CDR3.

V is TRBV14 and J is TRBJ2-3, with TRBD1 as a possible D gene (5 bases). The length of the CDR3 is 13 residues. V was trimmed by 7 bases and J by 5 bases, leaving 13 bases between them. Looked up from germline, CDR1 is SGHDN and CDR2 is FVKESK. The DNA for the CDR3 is TGTGCCAGCAAGGAGACAGCCGTAGATACGCAGTATTTT. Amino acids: CASKETAVDTQYF.

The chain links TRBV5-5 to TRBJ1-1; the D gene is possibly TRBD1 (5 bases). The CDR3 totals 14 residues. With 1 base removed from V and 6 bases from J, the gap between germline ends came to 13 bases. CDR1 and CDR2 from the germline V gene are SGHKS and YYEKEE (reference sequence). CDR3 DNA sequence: TGTGCCAGCAGCTTGACATCCTTCAGGGCTGAAGCTTTCTTT. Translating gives CASSLTSFRAEAFF.

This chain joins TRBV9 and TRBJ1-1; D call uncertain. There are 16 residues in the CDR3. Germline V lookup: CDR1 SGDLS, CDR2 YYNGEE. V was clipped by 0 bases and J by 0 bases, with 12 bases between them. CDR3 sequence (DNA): TGTGCCAGCAGCGTAGGCGGAGGACGAATGAACACTGAAGCTTTCTTT. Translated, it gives CASSVGGGRMNTEAFF.

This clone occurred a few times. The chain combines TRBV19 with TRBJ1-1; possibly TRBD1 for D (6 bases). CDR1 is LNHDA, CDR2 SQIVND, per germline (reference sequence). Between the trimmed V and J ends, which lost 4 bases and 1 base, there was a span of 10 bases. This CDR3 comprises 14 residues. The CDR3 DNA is TGTGCCAGTAGTACACACAGGGAGAACACTGAAGCTTTCTTT. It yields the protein CASSTHRENTEAFF.

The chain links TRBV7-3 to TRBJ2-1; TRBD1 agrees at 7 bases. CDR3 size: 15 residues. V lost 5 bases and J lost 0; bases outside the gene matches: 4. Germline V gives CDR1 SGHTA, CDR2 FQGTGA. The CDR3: CASSIGGRSYNEQFF. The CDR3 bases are TGTGCCAGCAGCATAGGGGGCCGCTCCTACAATGAGCAGTTCTTC. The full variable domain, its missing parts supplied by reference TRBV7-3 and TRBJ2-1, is GAGVSQTPSNKVTEKGKYVELRCDPISGHTALYWYRQSLGQGPEFLIYFQGTGAADDSGLPNDRFFAVRPEGSVSTLKIQRTERGDSAVYLCASSIGGRSYNEQFFGPGTRLTVL.

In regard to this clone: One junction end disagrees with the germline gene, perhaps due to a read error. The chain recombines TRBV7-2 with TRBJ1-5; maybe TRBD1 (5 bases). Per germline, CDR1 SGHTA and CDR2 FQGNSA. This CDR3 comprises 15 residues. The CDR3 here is CASSLVVADNRPQHF. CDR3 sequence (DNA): TGTGCCAGCAGCTTAGTGGTCGCGGACAATCGGCCCCAGCATTTT. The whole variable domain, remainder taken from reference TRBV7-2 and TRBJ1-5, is GAGVSQSPSNKVTEKGKDVELRCDPISGHTALYWYRQSLGQGLEFLIYFQGNSAPDKSGLPSDRFSAERTGGSVSTLTIQRTQQEDSAVYLCASSLVVADNRPQHFGDGTRLSIL.

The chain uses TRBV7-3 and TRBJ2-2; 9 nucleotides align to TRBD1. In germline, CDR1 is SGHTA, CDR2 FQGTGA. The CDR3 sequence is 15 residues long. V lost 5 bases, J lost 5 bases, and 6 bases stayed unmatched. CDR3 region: CASSTRQGGTGELFF. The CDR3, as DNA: TGTGCCAGCAGCACCCGACAGGGGGGTACCGGGGAGCTGTTTTTT.

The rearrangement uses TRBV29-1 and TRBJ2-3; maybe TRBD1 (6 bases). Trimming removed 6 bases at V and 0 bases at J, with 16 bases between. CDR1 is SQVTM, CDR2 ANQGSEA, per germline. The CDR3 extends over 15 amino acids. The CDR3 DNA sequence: TGCAGCGTCCAAGGGGGTGGTGGTAGCACAGATACGCAGTATTTT. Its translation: CSVQGGGGSTDTQYF.

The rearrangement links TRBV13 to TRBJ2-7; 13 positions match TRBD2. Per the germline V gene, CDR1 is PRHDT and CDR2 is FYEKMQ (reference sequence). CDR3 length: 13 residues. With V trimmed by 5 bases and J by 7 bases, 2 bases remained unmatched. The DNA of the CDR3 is TGTGCCAGCAGCGAGACTAGCGGGGGGGAGCAGTACTTC. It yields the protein CASSETSGGEQYF.

This chain's CDR3 is CASGDREQYF. For the CDR3, the DNA is TGTGCCAGCGGGGACAGGGAGCAGTACTTC. The V gene is TRBV6-1, the J gene TRBJ2-7, with 8 bases identical to TRBD1. The CDR3 runs to 10 residues. Per the germline V gene, CDR1 is MNHNS and CDR2 is SASEGT. V lost 8 bases, J lost 7 bases, and 1 base stayed unmatched.

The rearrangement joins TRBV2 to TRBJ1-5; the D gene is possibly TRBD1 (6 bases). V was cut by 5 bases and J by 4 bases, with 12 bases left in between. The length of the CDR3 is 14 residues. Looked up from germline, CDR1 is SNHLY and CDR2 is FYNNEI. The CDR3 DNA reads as TGTGCCAGCAGTCGGGACACGAAAAATCAGCCCCAGCATTTT. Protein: CASSRDTKNQPQHF.

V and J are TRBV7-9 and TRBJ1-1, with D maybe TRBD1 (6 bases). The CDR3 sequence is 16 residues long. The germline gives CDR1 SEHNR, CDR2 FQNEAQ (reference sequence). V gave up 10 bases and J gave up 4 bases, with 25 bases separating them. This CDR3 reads CATSNDRGAGSTEAFF. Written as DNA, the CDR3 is TGTGCCACCTCGAACGATCGGGGGGCGGGGAGCACTGAAGCTTTCTTT.

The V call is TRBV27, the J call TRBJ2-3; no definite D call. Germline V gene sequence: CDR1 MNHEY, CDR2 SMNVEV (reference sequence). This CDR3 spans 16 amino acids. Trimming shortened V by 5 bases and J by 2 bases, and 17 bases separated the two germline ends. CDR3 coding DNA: TGTGCCAGCAGTCTCGCGACGGCGTATCCCACAGATACGCAGTATTTT. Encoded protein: CASSLATAYPTDTQYF.